The 14 T cell receptor beta chains below come from one sample, sequenced in a study of radiation and T cells in renal cell carcinoma. Time point specified: blood 4 weeks post-SBRT, at nephrectomy. Noted treatment: 15 Gy SBRT to primary tumor, nephrectomy 4 weeks later. Some clones are missing from TCRdb's copy, which holds only in-frame ones; the method was immunoSEQ multiplex PCR. Here the sample spans about 78,000 clones, about nine tenths being singletons. The specimen was blood, collected from a patient whose treatment included radiotherapy and nephrectomy. Source of these receptors: a woman between 65 and 79 years old with renal cell carcinoma.

In this sample, this clone turned up once. This sequence joins TRBV11-3 and TRBJ2-2, with 7 nucleotides matching TRBD2. J gave up 5 bases and V 5 bases, and 11 bases lay outside the gene matches. The CDR3 sequence is 16 residues long. Germline V gene lookup returns CDR1 SGHNT and CDR2 YENEEA. CDR3 sequence reads: CASSNPSGGGTGELFF. The CDR3 coding sequence is TGTGCCAGCAGCAACCCTAGCGGTGGCGGGACCGGGGAGCTGTTTTTT.

The rearrangement uses TRBV19 and TRBJ1-1, with D maybe TRBD1 (5 bases). V gave up 6 bases and J gave up 1 base, with 15 bases separating them. The CDR3 runs to 15 residues. Germline assignment: CDR1 LNHDA and CDR2 SQIVND (reference sequence). DNA for the CDR3: TGTGCCAGTAGGGGACTCAGGGTGCGGAACACTGAAGCTTTCTTT. It specifies CASRGLRVRNTEAFF.

This chain connects TRBV9 to TRBJ1-6; D perhaps matches TRBD1 (5 bases). This CDR3 is built from 14 residues. Per germline, CDR1 SGDLS and CDR2 YYNGEE. The V gene lost 3 bases and the J gene lost 4 bases, with 8 bases spanning the gap. The CDR3 DNA sequence: TGTGCCAGCAGCGAGGGACCGTATAATTCACCCCTCCACTTT. As protein: CASSEGPYNSPLHF.

V and J are TRBV7-9 and TRBJ1-1; no reliable D call. Germline V gives CDR1 SEHNR, CDR2 FQNEAQ (reference sequence). The CDR3 runs to 14 residues. Trimming removed 5 bases at V and 5 bases at J, with 15 bases between. Here the CDR3 reads CASSDLTMRTEAFF. CDR3 coding DNA: TGTGCCAGCAGCGACCTGACAATGAGGACTGAAGCTTTCTTT.

V usage is TRBV19 and J usage is TRBJ2-6; TRBD1 matches 9 bases. CDR1 is LNHDA and CDR2 is SQIVND in the germline V gene (reference sequence). The CDR3 runs 17 residues. V trimming: 6 bases; J trimming: 2 bases; junction bases outside the gene matches: 8. CDR3 in DNA: TGTGCCAGTAGGGACAGGGGTAGAGGGACTGGGGCCAACGTCCTGACTTTC. Translating it yields CASRDRGRGTGANVLTF.

The rearrangement uses TRBV30 and TRBJ2-2, with 7 positions matching TRBD2. CDR1 GTSNPN and CDR2 SVGIG come from the germline V gene (reference sequence). The junction had 10 bases not matched to a gene; V was cut back by 3 bases and J by 6 bases. The CDR3 has 15 amino acids. The DNA for the CDR3 is TGTGCCTGGAGAGCGATGGCGGGGGTTCCCGGGGAGCTGTTTTTT. It yields the protein CAWRAMAGVPGELFF.

The chain carries TRBV7-2 and TRBJ1-2, with a possible D match to TRBD1 (6 bases). Germline assignment: CDR1 SGHTA and CDR2 FQGNSA. The CDR3 totals 14 residues. The V end was cut by 6 bases, the J end by 1 base, with 12 bases between. This CDR3 is CASSPKDSNYGYTF. The CDR3 DNA reads TGTGCCAGCAGTCCTAAGGACAGTAACTATGGCTACACCTTC.

The CDR3 sequence is CAWTDSYEQYF. The CDR3 DNA is TGTGCCTGGACGGATTCCTACGAGCAGTACTTC. This sequence joins TRBV30 and TRBJ2-7; D gene ambiguous. CDR3 length: 11 residues. CDR1 and CDR2 (germline): GTSNPN, SVGIG (reference sequence). V was cut by 4 bases and J by 1 base, with 5 bases left in between.

This chain joins TRBV6-5 and TRBJ1-5; D remains ambiguous. The CDR3 totals 14 residues. V lost 7 bases to trimming and J lost 0 bases, with 10 bases between them. CDR1 and CDR2 from the germline V gene are MNHEY and SVGAGI. The DNA of the CDR3 is TGTGCCAGCAACAACAGAGATAGCAATCAGCCCCAGCATTTT. Translated, it gives CASNNRDSNQPQHF.

This clone was counted a few times. CDR3 in amino acids: CATSRSQGRINEKLFF. CDR3 sequence (DNA): TGTGCCACCAGCAGATCACAGGGGCGGATTAATGAAAAACTGTTTTTT. The gene calls are TRBV15 and TRBJ1-4; 7 nucleotides align to TRBD1. This CDR3 region has 16 residues. Per the germline V gene, CDR1 is LNHNV and CDR2 is YYDKDF (reference sequence). With V trimmed by 2 bases and J by 4 bases, 7 bases remained unmatched.

The chain carries TRBV28 and TRBJ1-4, with D hard to call. V was trimmed by 4 bases and J by 3 bases, leaving 9 bases between them. Germline CDR1 MDHEN, CDR2 SYDVKM. The CDR3 runs to 14 residues. The CDR3 reads CASSSRRPNEKLFF. The CDR3 bases are TGTGCCAGCAGTTCACGCCGTCCTAATGAAAAACTGTTTTTT.

The V call is TRBV7-2, the J call TRBJ2-2, with TRBD2 identical over 7 bases. Germline V gene lookup returns CDR1 SGHTA and CDR2 FQGNSA. The V and J ends lost 6 bases and 5 bases, in that order; junction bases with no gene match: 9. CDR3 length equals 15 residues. This CDR3 reads CASSRWTRGTGELFF. CDR3 nucleotide sequence: TGTGCCAGCAGTCGTTGGACTAGAGGGACCGGGGAGCTGTTTTTT.

This clone was detected only a few times. The chain employs TRBV5-6 and TRBJ1-1, with D maybe TRBD1 (6 bases). The V end lost 4 bases, the J end lost 8 bases, and 15 bases lay between the germline ends. CDR1 is SGHDT, CDR2 YYEEEE, per germline. CDR3 size: 13 residues. This chain's CDR3 is CASSPDSRGEAFF. The CDR3 coding sequence is TGTGCCAGCAGCCCGGACAGCCGCGGGGAAGCTTTCTTT.

The chain recombines TRBV15 with TRBJ1-3; D is unresolved. Germline CDR1 and CDR2: LNHNV and YYDKDF (reference sequence). Trimming removed 0 bases at V and 3 bases at J, with 12 bases between. CDR3 length: 16 amino acids. The CDR3, as DNA: TGTGCCACCAGCAGAGATATTAGCAGGAATGGAAACACCATATATTTT. This codes for CATSRDISRNGNTIYF.